Listed here are 26 T cell receptor beta chains from one sample, sequenced in a study of Ad26.COV2.S vaccination and SARS-CoV-2 variants (dated by TCRdb to the early 2020s). Preparation of the library involved the immunoSEQ multiplex PCR assay. The table was pulled from immuneACCESS by TCRdb, which kept in-frame rearrangements only. Such tables lose some clones; where checked, under half of the loss comes from unresolved V genes, and the rest has no known cause. For this sample the table gives around 420,000 clones, of which 88% were detected only once. The ten largest account for 3.5% to 4% of the sample. The treatment or condition label, as the study defines it: roughly 19 received Ad26.COV2.S at low or high dose, single or two shots; roughly 5 received placebo; per-sample allocation not given. For vaccine and placebo recipients, repertoires were sequenced using samples collected on day 63 after the first injection.

This material consisted of peripheral blood, taken in a trial of Ad26.COV2.S vaccine versus placebo. The receptors shown here come from a person aged 18 to 65 who received the Ad26.COV2.S COVID-19 vaccine or a placebo.

The chain couples TRBV19 to TRBJ1-2; 7 bases match TRBD1. The CDR3 has 14 residues. J gave up 8 bases and V 4 bases, and 10 bases lay outside the gene matches. Per the germline V gene, CDR1 is LNHDA and CDR2 is SQIVND (reference sequence). CDR3 loop: CASSTDRAPRGYTF. In DNA, the CDR3 is TGTGCCAGTAGTACTGACAGGGCCCCTAGGGGCTACACCTTC.

J is TRBJ1-6 and V is TRBV7-3; 12 bases fit TRBD1. The trim removed 6 bases at V and 7 bases at J, leaving 7 bases unmatched. Germline-derived CDR1 and CDR2 are SGHTA and FQGTGA. CDR3 length: 16 residues. The DNA of the CDR3 is TGTGCCAGCAGTGCGACGGGACAGGGGGCCAATTCACCCCTCCACTTT. Translating it yields CASSATGQGANSPLHF.

V usage is TRBV4-2 and J usage is TRBJ2-5; 13 bases match TRBD2. Germline V gives CDR1 LGHNA, CDR2 YNFKEQ. The V and J ends lost 3 bases and 5 bases, in that order; junction bases with no gene match: 6. The CDR3 length is 16 residues. The CDR3 DNA sequence: TGTGCCAGCAGCCACGCTACTAGCGGGGGGGTCGAGACCCAGTACTTC. The encoded protein is CASSHATSGGVETQYF.

The chain links TRBV5-5 to TRBJ1-4, with 7 bases fitting TRBD1. Per germline, CDR1 SGHKS and CDR2 YYEKEE (reference sequence). CDR3 length: 16 residues. J gave up 8 bases and V 2 bases, and 12 bases lay outside the gene matches. The CDR3 reads CASSLTRQGLREKLFF. CDR3 DNA sequence: TGTGCCAGCAGCTTAACTCGACAGGGTCTGAGGGAAAAACTGTTTTTT.

In its sample, this clone was seen a few times. This chain uses TRBV2 with TRBJ2-5, with 8 positions matching TRBD2. The CDR3 spans 14 residues. Germline CDR1 is SNHLY and CDR2 is FYNNEI. V gave up 2 bases and J gave up 5 bases; unmatched junction bases: 4. CDR3 region: CASSETGGPETQYF. DNA for the CDR3: TGTGCCAGCAGTGAAACGGGGGGGCCGGAGACCCAGTACTTC.

This chain links TRBV6-1 with TRBJ2-6, with D uncertain. Per the germline V gene, CDR1 is MNHNS and CDR2 is SASEGT. The CDR3 totals 16 residues. V lost 4 bases to trimming and J lost 2 bases, with 12 bases between them. The CDR3 here is CASSAHGVAGANVLTF. The CDR3 DNA reads as TGTGCCAGCAGTGCACATGGGGTAGCTGGGGCCAACGTCCTGACTTTC.

The rearrangement joins TRBV29-1 to TRBJ1-2, with D possibly TRBD1 on 5 matching bases. V was clipped by 4 bases and J by 8 bases, with 14 bases between them. The CDR3 extends over 12 amino acids. Germline-derived CDR1 and CDR2 are SQVTM and ANQGSEA. The CDR3 reads CSVGFRVEGYTF. Here the CDR3 DNA reads TGCAGCGTTGGGTTCAGGGTTGAAGGCTACACCTTC.

This clone has only one observation. V is TRBV2 and J is TRBJ1-1, with 9 bases aligning to TRBD1. The germline V gene has CDR1 SNHLY and CDR2 FYNNEI. V trimming: 7 bases; J trimming: 3 bases; junction bases outside the gene matches: 3. This CDR3 region has 13 residues. The DNA for the CDR3 is TGTGCCAGCAAGGGACAGGGTGACACTGAAGCTTTCTTT. The encoded protein is CASKGQGDTEAFF. The entire variable domain, with the rest obtained from reference TRBV2 and TRBJ1-1, is as follows: EPEVTQTPSHQVTQMGQEVILRCVPISNHLYFYWYRQILGQKVEFLVSFYNNEISEKSEIFDDQFSVERPDGSNFTLKIRSTKLEDSAMYFCASKGQGDTEAFFGQGTRLTVV.

The rearrangement joins TRBV4-1 to TRBJ2-7, with a weak D call TRBD1 (5 bases). The germline V gene has CDR1 MGHRA and CDR2 YSYEKL. The V end was cut by 0 bases, the J end by 3 bases, with 12 bases between. The CDR3 sequence is 15 residues long. CDR3 region: CASSQEGRQVYEQYF. In nucleotides, the CDR3 is TGCGCCAGCAGCCAAGAGGGGCGACAAGTCTACGAGCAGTACTTC.

The genes are TRBV6-5 and TRBJ1-2; maybe TRBD1 (5 bases). V lost 2 bases and J lost 4, with 8 bases in between. This CDR3 region has 13 residues. Per the germline V gene, CDR1 is MNHEY and CDR2 is SVGAGI. The CDR3 sequence is CASSYQGAYGYTF. For the CDR3, the DNA is TGTGCCAGCAGTTACCAGGGTGCCTATGGCTACACCTTC.

The V and J genes are TRBV11-3 and TRBJ2-5; no clear D gene. The germline V gene has CDR1 SGHNT and CDR2 YENEEA. Deletions cut 5 bases from V and 5 bases from J, with 15 bases between. The CDR3 is made up of 14 amino acids. The CDR3 here is CASSPVRGSETQYF. The CDR3 DNA follows: TGTGCCAGCAGCCCGGTGAGAGGCAGTGAGACCCAGTACTTC.

J is TRBJ2-1 and V is TRBV7-9; 7 bases map to TRBD1. Germline trimming cut 3 bases from V and 6 bases from J; bases unmatched to any gene: 5. Germline CDR1 SEHNR, CDR2 FQNEAQ (reference sequence). This CDR3 contains 14 residues. In nucleotides, the CDR3 is TGTGCCAGCAGCTTGGGGACAGCCGGCAATGAGCAGTTCTTC. Protein sequence: CASSLGTAGNEQFF.

The genes are TRBV9 and TRBJ1-6, with D hard to call. Trimming shortened V by 3 bases and J by 0 bases, and 16 bases separated the two germline ends. This CDR3 comprises 18 residues. Per the germline V gene, CDR1 is SGDLS and CDR2 is YYNGEE. CDR3 bases: TGTGCCAGCAGCGGAGACCCCCAGCAAAGCTCCTATAATTCACCCCTCCACTTT. It yields the protein CASSGDPQQSSYNSPLHF.

The genes are TRBV21-1 and TRBJ2-1; the D call TRBD2 from the table was never checked on the DNA. TRBV21-1 is a recognized pseudogene. The CDR3 is 20 amino acids. Here the CDR3 reads CASSKEGTSGGDGSYNEQFF. The CDR3 DNA sequence: TGTGCCAGCAGCAAAGAAGGGACTAGCGGGGGGGACGGCTCCTACAATGAGCAGTTCTTC.

The V and J genes are TRBV19 and TRBJ1-4; D is undetermined. The CDR3 covers 15 residues. V was cut by 4 bases and J by 3 bases, with 12 bases left in between. Germline V gene data show CDR1 as LNHDA and CDR2 as SQIVND (reference sequence). DNA of the CDR3: TGTGCCAGTAGTACTCCGGGAGTAGCTAATGAAAAACTGTTTTTT. Translation: CASSTPGVANEKLFF.

This chain links TRBV5-1 with TRBJ2-7; D may be TRBD2 (6 bases). The germline CDR1 and CDR2 sequences are SGHRS and YFSETQ. Trimming shortened V by 0 bases and J by 5 bases, and 18 bases separated the two germline ends. This CDR3 spans 16 amino acids. In DNA, the CDR3 is TGCGCCAGCAGCTTGGTTGGGGGGATCGTACTGGACGAGCAGTACTTC. It encodes CASSLVGGIVLDEQYF.

The chain has TRBV7-2 and TRBJ2-4, with a weak D call TRBD1 (5 bases). The CDR3 runs 15 residues. The germline V gene encodes CDR1 SGHTA and CDR2 FQGNSA. Trimming shortened V by 1 base and J by 8 bases, and 15 bases separated the two germline ends. This chain's CDR3 is CASSLVSRASDIQYF. The DNA for the CDR3 is TGTGCCAGCAGCTTAGTAAGCAGGGCGAGTGACATTCAGTACTTC.

V is TRBV9 and J is TRBJ1-3, with D perhaps TRBD1 (6 bases). The V gene's germline CDR1 is SGDLS and CDR2 YYNGEE. The CDR3 runs to 16 residues. Trimming removed 6 bases from V and 3 bases from J, with 19 bases in between. CDR3 in amino acids: CASTTAPGASGNTIYF. The CDR3 DNA sequence: TGTGCCAGCACCACGGCCCCGGGGGCGAGTGGAAACACCATATATTTT. Full variable domain (rest looked up from reference TRBV9 and TRBJ1-3): DSGVTQTPKHLITATGQRVTLRCSPRSGDLSVYWYQQSLDQGLQFLIQYYNGEERAKGNILERFSAQQFPDLHSELNLSSLELGDSALYFCASTTAPGASGNTIYFGEGSWLTVV.

V usage is TRBV30 and J usage is TRBJ2-2, with no clear D. The CDR3 sequence is 10 residues long. Germline-derived CDR1 and CDR2 are GTSNPN and SVGIG (reference sequence). Trimming took 5 bases from V and 6 from J, leaving 4 bases between them. CDR3 residues: CAWQAGELFF. The DNA for the CDR3 is TGTGCCTGGCAGGCCGGGGAGCTGTTTTTT.

The chain uses TRBV5-4 and TRBJ1-1, with 8 bases matching TRBD1. The V and J ends lost 9 bases and 0 bases, in that order; junction bases with no gene match: 4. The V gene's germline CDR1 is SGHNT and CDR2 YYREEE (reference sequence). The CDR3 consists of 13 residues. CDR3 sequence reads: CATQGAMNTEAFF. In DNA form, the CDR3 reads TGTGCCACCCAGGGGGCGATGAACACTGAAGCTTTCTTT.

The chain couples TRBV6-4 to TRBJ2-7; 8 nucleotides match TRBD1. With 11 bases clipped from V and 6 bases from J, the junction kept 9 bases outside the gene matches. This CDR3 region has 12 residues. Germline V gives CDR1 MRHNA, CDR2 SNTAGT. DNA of the CDR3: TGTGCCTTTAGGGACAGGAGCTCCGAGCAGTACTTC. Its protein product is CAFRDRSSEQYF.

For this clone: Likely a read error: the CDR3 ends without its conserved phenylalanine or tryptophan. The limits of the CDR3 on the DNA are not certain, so only TCRdb's listed CDR3 is given. V is TRBV12-2 and J is TRBJ2-7; TRBD2, as called in the table, went unchecked against the DNA. TRBV12-2 is recorded as a pseudogene. The length of the CDR3 is 8 amino acids, counting both ends. The CDR3 is CASPGGTH.

The V call is TRBV7-2, the J call TRBJ2-1; D remains ambiguous. V was cut by 5 bases and J by 2 bases, with 16 bases left in between. Germline V lookup: CDR1 SGHTA, CDR2 FQGNSA. This CDR3 has 16 residues. CDR3: CASSQDRLHTYNEQFF. CDR3 coding DNA: TGTGCCAGCAGCCAAGACCGGCTCCACACCTACAATGAGCAGTTCTTC.

This clone was observed a handful of times. This chain joins TRBV5-3 and TRBJ1-3; 11 bases agree with TRBD1. TRBV5-3 is annotated as an ORF whose role is uncertain. V lost 4 bases, J lost 1 base, and 10 bases stayed unmatched. The CDR3 has 18 residues. CDR3: CARSHRDRGVVSGNTIYF. CDR3 DNA sequence: TGTGCCAGAAGCCACCGGGACAGGGGGGTTGTGTCTGGAAACACCATATATTTT.

This chain links TRBV7-2 with TRBJ2-7; TRBD2 aligns across 7 bases. The CDR3 spans 14 residues. After removal of 5 bases from V and 0 bases from J, the junction contained 4 bases not matched to a gene. The germline V gene has CDR1 SGHTA and CDR2 FQGNSA. This CDR3 is CASSPRDYSYEQYF. Written as DNA, the CDR3 is TGTGCCAGCAGCCCCAGGGACTACTCCTACGAGCAGTACTTC.

The chain recombines TRBV21-1 with TRBJ2-3; no DNA check was done on the table's D call, TRBD2. TRBV21-1 is assigned pseudogene status. The CDR3 consists of 14 residues. CDR3 nucleotides: TGTGCCAGCCCGCGGGGGTACGTCACAGATACGCAGTATTTT. It yields the protein CASPRGYVTDTQYF.